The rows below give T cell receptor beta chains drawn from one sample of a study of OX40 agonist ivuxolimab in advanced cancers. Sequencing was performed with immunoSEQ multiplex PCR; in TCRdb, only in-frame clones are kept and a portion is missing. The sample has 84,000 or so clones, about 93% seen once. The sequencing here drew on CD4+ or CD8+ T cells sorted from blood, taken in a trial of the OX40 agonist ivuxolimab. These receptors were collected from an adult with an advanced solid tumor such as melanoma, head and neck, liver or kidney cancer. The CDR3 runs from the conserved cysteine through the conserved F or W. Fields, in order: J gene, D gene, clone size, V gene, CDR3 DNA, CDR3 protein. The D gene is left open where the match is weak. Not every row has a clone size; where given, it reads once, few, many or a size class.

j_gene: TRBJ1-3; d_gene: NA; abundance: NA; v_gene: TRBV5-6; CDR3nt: TGTGCCAGCAGCATAGGACAGTCTGGAAACACCATATATTTT; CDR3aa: CASSIGQSGNTIYF
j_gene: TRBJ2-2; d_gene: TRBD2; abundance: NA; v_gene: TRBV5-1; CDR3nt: TGCGCCAGCAGCTTGGGCCGGGGAGGGCGGGAGGAGGTCACCGGGGAGCTGTTTTTT; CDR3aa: CASSLGRGGREEVTGELFF
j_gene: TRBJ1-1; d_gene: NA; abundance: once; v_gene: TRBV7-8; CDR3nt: TGTGCCAGCAGCTTAATGACAGGGAACACTGAAGCTTTCTTT; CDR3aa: CASSLMTGNTEAFF
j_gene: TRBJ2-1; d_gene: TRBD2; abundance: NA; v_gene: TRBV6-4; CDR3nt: TGTGCCAGCAGGGAAGAAGCGGGGGGGGTATACAATGAGCAGTTCTTC; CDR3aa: CASREEAGGVYNEQFF
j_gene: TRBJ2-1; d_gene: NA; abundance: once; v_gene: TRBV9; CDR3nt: TGTGCCAGCAGCGTAGCGCCCTCCTACAATGAGCAGTTCTTC; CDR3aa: CASSVAPSYNEQFF
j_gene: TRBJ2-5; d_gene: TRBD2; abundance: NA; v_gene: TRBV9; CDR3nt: TGTGCCAGCAGCGTCGGACTAGCGGGAGGCGGGGAGACCCAGTACTTC; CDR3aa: CASSVGLAGGGETQYF
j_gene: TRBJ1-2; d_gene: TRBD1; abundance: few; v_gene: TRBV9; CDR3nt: TGTGCCAGCAGCGTAGCTTCGGCAGGGGGCACCTATGGCTACACCTTC; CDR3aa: CASSVASAGGTYGYTF
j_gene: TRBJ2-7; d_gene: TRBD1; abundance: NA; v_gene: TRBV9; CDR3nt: TGTGCCAGCAGCGAACAGGGGTTAGAGTCCTACGAGCAGTACTTC; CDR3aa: CASSEQGLESYEQYF
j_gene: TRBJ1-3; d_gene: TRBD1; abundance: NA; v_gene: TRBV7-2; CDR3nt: TGTGCCAGCAGCTTCGGGACAGGGGGCTCTGGAAACACCATATATTTT; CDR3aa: CASSFGTGGSGNTIYF
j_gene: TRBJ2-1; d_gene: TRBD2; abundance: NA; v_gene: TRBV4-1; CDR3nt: TGCGCCAGCAGCCGGGGGGTGGTAGCGGGAGGTGGTGAGCAGTTCTTC; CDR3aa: CASSRGVVAGGGEQFF
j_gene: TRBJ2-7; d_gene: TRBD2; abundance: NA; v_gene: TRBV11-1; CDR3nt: TGTGCCAGCAGCTCAGGACTAGCGGGTTTACCCTCTTCCTACGAGCAGTACTTC; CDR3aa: CASSSGLAGLPSSYEQYF
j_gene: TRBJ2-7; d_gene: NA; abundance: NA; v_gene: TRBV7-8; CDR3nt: TGTGCCAGCAGCTTAGTGAATAGCGGCCCTAGGGAGCAGTACTTC; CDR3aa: CASSLVNSGPREQYF
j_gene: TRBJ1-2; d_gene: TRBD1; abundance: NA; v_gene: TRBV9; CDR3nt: TGTGCCAGCAGCGTCGGGACAGGGGCCAACTATGGCTACACCTTC; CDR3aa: CASSVGTGANYGYTF
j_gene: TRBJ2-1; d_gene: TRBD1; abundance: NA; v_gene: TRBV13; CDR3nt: TGTGCCAGCAGCGGGACAGGGTATGAGCAGTTCTTC; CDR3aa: CASSGTGYEQFF
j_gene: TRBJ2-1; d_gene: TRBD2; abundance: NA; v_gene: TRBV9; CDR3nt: TGTGCCAGCAGCTCCGGGACTAGCGGGAGTAGAGATGAGCAGTTCTTC; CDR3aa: CASSSGTSGSRDEQFF
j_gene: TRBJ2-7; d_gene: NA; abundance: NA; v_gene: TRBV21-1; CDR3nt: TGTGCCAGCTTAAGACTAGCGGAAACCTACGAGCAGTACTTC; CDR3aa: CASLRLAETYEQYF
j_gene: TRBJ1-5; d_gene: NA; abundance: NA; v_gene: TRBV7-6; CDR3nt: TGTGCCAGCAGCCCAGTGGGGGCAGCGGGCAATCAGCCCCAGCATTTT; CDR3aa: CASSPVGAAGNQPQHF
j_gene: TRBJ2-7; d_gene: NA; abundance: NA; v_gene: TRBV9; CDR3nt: TGTGCCAGCAGCAGGAGGGGGGGCGGCGAGCAGTACTTC; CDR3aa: CASSRRGGGEQYF
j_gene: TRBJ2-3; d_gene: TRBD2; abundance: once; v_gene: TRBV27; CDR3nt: TGTGCCAGCAGTTCGGGACTAGGCACAGATACGCAGTATTTT; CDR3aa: CASSSGLGTDTQYF
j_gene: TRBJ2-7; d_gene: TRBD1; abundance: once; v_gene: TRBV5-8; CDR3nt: TGTGCCAGCAGCTTCAGGGGGACAGGTAGTTACGAGCAGTACTTC; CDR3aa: CASSFRGTGSYEQYF
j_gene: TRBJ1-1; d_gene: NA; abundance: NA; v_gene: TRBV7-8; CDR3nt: TGTGCCAGCAGCTTTTCGACAGTAATGAACACTGAAGCTTTCTTT; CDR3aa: CASSFSTVMNTEAFF
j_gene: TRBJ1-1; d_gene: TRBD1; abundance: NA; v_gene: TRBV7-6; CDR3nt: TGTGCCAGTGGGACAGGGCTCGCTGAAGCTTTCTTT; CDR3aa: CASGTGLAEAFF
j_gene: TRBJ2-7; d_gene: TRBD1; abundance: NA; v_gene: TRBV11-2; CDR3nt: TGTGCCAGCAGCTTAGAGTTGAGCGACAGGGGGCGCTCCTACGAGCAGTACTTC; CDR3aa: CASSLELSDRGRSYEQYF
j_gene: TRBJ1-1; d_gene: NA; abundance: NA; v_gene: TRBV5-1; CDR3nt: TGCGCCAGCAGCTTTCAGGGGAATGTAGCTGAAGCTTTCTTT; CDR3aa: CASSFQGNVAEAFF
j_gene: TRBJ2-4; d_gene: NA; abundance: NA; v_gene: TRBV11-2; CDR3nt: TGTGCCAGCAGCTTAGTACTCGGGACCCTGGCCAAAAACATTCAGTACTTC; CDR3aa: CASSLVLGTLAKNIQYF
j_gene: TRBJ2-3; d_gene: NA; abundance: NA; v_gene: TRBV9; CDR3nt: TGTGCCAGCAGCGTAGGAGTTGCGGATCACACAGATACGCAGTATTTT; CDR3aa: CASSVGVADHTDTQYF